Sequencing of this T cell receptor beta chain was carried out in a study of T cell changes during pregnancy in multiple sclerosis. Germline CDR1 and CDR2: SGHRS and YFSETQ. The CDR3 totals 16 residues. V shed 0 bases and J 7 bases; nucleotides not matched to a gene: 7. TCRdb's copy holds only in-frame clones and misses some; the assay was immunoSEQ multiplex PCR. The sample lists 85,000 to 130,000 clones; about 90% were seen once. This receptor was taken from a female donor with multiple sclerosis, enrolled in a pregnancy study. Material: peripheral blood, obtained before pregnancy. This sequence joins TRBV5-1 and TRBJ2-1, with 10 bases lining up with TRBD2. CDR3 nucleotide sequence: TGCGCCAGCAGCTTGGTCGCGAGCGGGAGGGGGAATGAGCAGTTCTTC. Translated: CASSLVASGRGNEQFF.